These 26 T cell receptor beta chains were all obtained from the same sample, sequenced in a study of T cells expressing NK-cell markers. Reanalyzing the 5' RACE reads, TCRdb keeps one entry per CDR3 protein, without DNA. In all, the sample yields under 600,000 distinct CDR3 sequences. The sequenced sample consisted of blood T cells: a sorted CD56 or NKG2C T cell subset, CD4+ or CD8+ T cells, or bulk PBMC T cells (not recorded which). All receptors come from a woman aged 50 to 65 in good health.

The chain is built from TRBV11-2 and TRBJ2-1; TCRdb's D call of TRBD2 is untestable without DNA. CDR1 SGHAT and CDR2 FQNNGV come from the germline V gene. The CDR3 loop spans 15 amino acids. CDR3 region: CASSFSGLADNEQFF.

The rearrangement joins TRBV4-1 to TRBJ1-4. Germline V gene lookup returns CDR1 MGHRA and CDR2 YSYEKL. The CDR3 totals 20 residues. CDR3 sequence reads: CASSHIGGRAPRATNEKLFF.

The rearrangement uses TRBV5-1 and TRBJ2-3; checking the TCRdb D call of TRBD1 is not possible without DNA. CDR1 and CDR2 from the germline V gene are SGHRS and YFSETQ. The CDR3 consists of 13 residues. The CDR3 sequence: CASQLPDTDTQYF. Variable domain in full (rest from reference TRBV5-1 and TRBJ2-3): KAGVTQTPRYLIKTRGQQVTLSCSPISGHRSVSWYQQTPGQGLQFLFEYFSETQRNKGNFPGRFSGRQFSNSRSEMNVSTLELGDSALYLCASQLPDTDTQYFGPGTRLTVL.

The chain couples TRBV28 to TRBJ2-1; TCRdb returns TRBD2, unconfirmable since there is no DNA. The CDR3 is 16 amino acids. Germline V CDR1 and CDR2: MDHEN, SYDVKM. The CDR3 sequence: CASSSRLAGDLGGQFF.

V gene TRBV3-1 combines with J gene TRBJ2-7; absent DNA, TCRdb's TRBD1 call cannot be checked. The CDR3 contains 15 residues. Germline-derived CDR1 and CDR2 are LGHDT and YNNKEL (reference sequence). The CDR3 protein is CASSQEGTGAHEQYF.

CDR3 region: CASTSSFGLAFF. V usage is TRBV12-3 or TRBV12-4 and J usage is TRBJ1-1. CDR3 size: 12 residues.

V and J are TRBV21-1 and TRBJ2-3; TCRdb's D call, TRBD1, is unchecked because there is no DNA. TRBV21-1 has pseudogene status. The length of the CDR3 is 15 residues. CDR3 loop: CASLHRRGAEDTQYF.

This sequence joins TRBV18 and TRBJ2-3; the TRBD2 assignment by TCRdb is unverifiable without DNA. This CDR3 has 17 amino acids. In germline, CDR1 is KGHSH, CDR2 LQKENI. The CDR3 here is CASSPLPGSGPTDTQYF.

This sequence joins TRBV11-2 and TRBJ2-1. The CDR3 runs to 15 residues. Germline V gene sequence: CDR1 SGHAT, CDR2 FQNNGV. The CDR3 sequence is CASSFGQSSYNEQFF.

V is TRBV6-1 and J is TRBJ2-1; the TCRdb call, TRBD1, lacks DNA for checking. The germline CDR1 and CDR2 sequences are MNHNS and SASEGT. The CDR3 contains 14 residues. CDR3 protein: CASRTVLGHNEQFF.

The V gene is TRBV7-9, the J gene TRBJ1-5. CDR1 and CDR2 (germline): SEHNR, FQNEAQ (reference sequence). The CDR3 extends over 14 amino acids. This chain's CDR3 is CASSLETLIQFQHF.

The chain recombines TRBV7-2 with TRBJ1-1. Per the germline V gene, CDR1 is SGHTA and CDR2 is FQGNSA. The CDR3 has 14 residues. CDR3 residues: CASSSRKGNTEAFF.

This clonotype is labeled medium-sized (0.01 to 0.1%) based on frequency. V usage is TRBV12-5 and J usage is TRBJ2-5; checking the TCRdb D call of TRBD2 is not possible without DNA. This CDR3 is 16 amino acids long. The germline gives CDR1 LGHNT, CDR2 FRNRAP. The CDR3 region is CASGLVGFSDGETQYF.

V is TRBV5-1 and J is TRBJ1-1; TCRdb selects TRBD1, and the lack of DNA leaves this call unchecked. The germline gives CDR1 SGHRS, CDR2 YFSETQ. The CDR3 sequence is 14 residues long. The CDR3: CASSLEGAWTEAFF.

The CDR3 is CASSGYLGHHEVNTEAFF. The J gene is TRBJ1-1, the V gene TRBV6-1; TCRdb proposes TRBD1, but this gene call is untestable without DNA. The CDR3 extends over 18 amino acids. CDR1 is MNHNS and CDR2 is SASEGT in the germline V gene.

This chain joins TRBV24-1 and TRBJ1-2. Germline loops: CDR1 KGHDR, CDR2 SFDVKD. The CDR3 totals 12 residues. CDR3 sequence reads: CATSAGARGYTF.

The chain has TRBV2 and TRBJ2-3; TCRdb's D call of TRBD1 is untestable without DNA. Germline V lookup: CDR1 SNHLY, CDR2 FYNNEI. There are 15 residues in the CDR3. The CDR3 is CASSEFRGYADTQYF.

V is TRBV5-1 and J is TRBJ1-1; lacking DNA, the TRBD1 call made by TCRdb goes unchecked. The CDR3 extends over 17 amino acids. Germline V gene lookup returns CDR1 SGHRS and CDR2 YFSETQ. This CDR3 is CASSLADKGNMNTEAFF.

V gene TRBV7-3 combines with J gene TRBJ2-5; TCRdb selects TRBD2, and the lack of DNA leaves this call unchecked. The germline gives CDR1 SGHTA, CDR2 FQGTGA. This CDR3 is built from 15 residues. CDR3 loop: CASSAELARQETQYF.

The V and J genes are TRBV29-1 and TRBJ2-4; TCRdb outputs TRBD2, but without DNA this stays unchecked. In germline, CDR1 is SQVTM, CDR2 ANQGSEA. This CDR3 contains 12 residues. CDR3 residues: CSVEGDLNIQYF.

CDR3 region: CSVLEARYGYTF. This chain joins TRBV29-1 and TRBJ1-2. The CDR3 consists of 12 residues. Germline lookup yields CDR1 SQVTM and CDR2 ANQGSEA.

The rearrangement links TRBV29-1 to TRBJ1-1; the TRBD1 assignment by TCRdb is unverifiable without DNA. The CDR3 loop spans 15 amino acids. Germline V CDR1 and CDR2: SQVTM, ANQGSEA. This CDR3 reads CSVVGQGRKDTEAFF.

The chain has TRBV4-1 and TRBJ2-2; lacking DNA, the TRBD1 call made by TCRdb goes unchecked. CDR3 length: 14 amino acids. Germline-derived CDR1 and CDR2 are MGHRA and YSYEKL. The CDR3 region is CASSQAPDAGELFF.

This chain joins TRBV20-1 and TRBJ2-3; TCRdb reports TRBD1, a call that lacks DNA to check it against. In germline, CDR1 is DFQATT, CDR2 SNEGSKA (reference sequence). The CDR3 is made up of 11 amino acids. The CDR3 reads CSANRDNTQYF.

This sequence joins TRBV5-1 and TRBJ2-1; the D call from TCRdb, TRBD2, cannot be confirmed without DNA. Germline V gene sequence: CDR1 SGHRS, CDR2 YFSETQ. The length of the CDR3 is 15 residues. Here the CDR3 reads CASSGGLAGSGEQFF.

The rearrangement uses TRBV29-1 and TRBJ2-3; TCRdb selects TRBD1, and the lack of DNA leaves this call unchecked. There are 14 residues in the CDR3. In germline, CDR1 is SQVTM, CDR2 ANQGSEA. The chain's CDR3 is CSTGWGNLQDTQYF.